This is a list of T cell receptor beta chains from one sample in a study of T cell repertoires and HLA-DP antigens. Which antigens these TCRs recognize remains unknown. TCRdb's table, derived via immunoSEQ multiplex PCR, lists solely in-frame clones and lacks some. The table shows over 100,000 clones, with around 92% occurring only once. Sequencing was performed on CD4+ T cells from PBMCs. These receptors were obtained from a woman younger than 35 in good health and CMV-seronegative. Both conserved end residues are part of each CDR3. The D gene is left open where the match is weak. Part of the rows lack a size; the others show once, few, many or a class for expanded clones.

v_call	clone_size	d_call	j_call	cdr3_aa	cdr3_nt
TRBV6-5	-	-	TRBJ1-2	CASSYQTGTSYGYTF	TGTGCCAGCAGTTACCAGACAGGAACGAGTTATGGCTACACCTTC
TRBV9	-	TRBD1	TRBJ1-6	CASSVIGGNSPLHF	TGTGCCAGCAGCGTAATAGGGGGCAATTCACCCCTCCACTTT
TRBV28	-	-	TRBJ1-2	CASSLWGRPGNYGYTF	TGTGCCAGCAGTTTATGGGGCCGGCCGGGAAACTATGGCTACACCTTC
TRBV15	-	-	TRBJ1-4	CATSRVGVGEKLFF	TGTGCCACCAGCAGAGTGGGGGTCGGTGAAAAACTGTTTTTT
TRBV19	-	-	TRBJ2-1	CASKKRLHNEQFF	TGTGCCAGTAAAAAGCGGCTACACAATGAGCAGTTCTTC
TRBV25-1	once	-	TRBJ2-1	CASSEFRPLRNEQFF	TGTGCCAGCAGTGAATTTAGGCCACTTCGCAATGAGCAGTTCTTC
TRBV29-1	-	-	TRBJ2-5	CSVGGWLRDHQETQYF	TGCAGCGTTGGTGGGTGGTTGCGGGACCATCAAGAGACCCAGTACTTC
TRBV5-1	-	TRBD2	TRBJ2-3	CASSPGPAGGTGDTQYF	TGCGCCAGCAGCCCCGGGCCAGCGGGGGGGACCGGAGATACGCAGTATTTT
TRBV11-2	-	-	TRBJ2-3	CASSLVSGLDTQYF	TGTGCCAGCAGCTTAGTATCAGGGCTAGATACGCAGTATTTT
TRBV7-3	-	-	TRBJ2-2	CASSLLGTGELFF	TGTGCCAGCAGCTTACTCGGAACCGGGGAGCTGTTTTTT
TRBV2	-	-	TRBJ2-7	CASSQLRASSYEQYF	TGTGCCAGCAGCCAACTCCGGGCCAGCTCCTACGAGCAGTACTTC
TRBV6-5	-	TRBD2	TRBJ2-3	CASSTGTTYGDTQYF	TGTGCCAGCAGTACCGGGACTACCTATGGGGATACGCAGTATTTT
TRBV5-4	once	TRBD1	TRBJ2-1	CASSLGLTGGPYNEQFF	TGTGCCAGCAGCTTGGGGCTAACAGGGGGACCCTACAATGAGCAGTTCTTC
TRBV14	-	TRBD1	TRBJ2-7	CACSPPGTGHSYEQYF	TGTGCCTGCAGCCCTCCGGGGACAGGGCACTCCTACGAGCAGTACTTC
TRBV5-1	-	-	TRBJ1-1	CASSPWWGAGGTEAFF	TGCGCCAGCAGCCCTTGGTGGGGGGCTGGGGGCACTGAAGCTTTCTTT
TRBV10-3	-	-	TRBJ1-1	CAISEGLVREAFF	TGTGCCATCAGTGAGGGACTGGTCAGGGAAGCTTTCTTT
TRBV5-4	-	TRBD2	TRBJ2-7	CASSFLAGAYEQYF	TGTGCCAGCAGCTTCCTAGCGGGGGCCTACGAGCAGTACTTC
TRBV6-5	-	-	TRBJ2-5	CASSYWGQAKQETQYF	TGTGCCAGCAGTTACTGGGGGCAGGCTAAACAAGAGACCCAGTACTTC
TRBV18	-	TRBD2	TRBJ2-1	CASSLSPQLAGHNEQFF	TGTGCCAGCTCACTTTCGCCCCAGCTAGCGGGTCACAATGAGCAGTTCTTC
TRBV28	few	TRBD1	TRBJ1-2	CASSRNRGEGYTF	TGTGCCAGCAGTCGGAACAGGGGAGAGGGCTACACCTTC
TRBV19	-	TRBD2	TRBJ2-3	CASSIPTSGTDTQYF	TGTGCCAGTAGTATTCCCACTAGCGGGACAGATACGCAGTATTTT
TRBV18	-	-	TRBJ2-4	CASSLSQIGKNIQYF	TGTGCCAGCTCACTATCGCAGATCGGCAAAAACATTCAGTACTTC
TRBV14	-	-	TRBJ1-3	CASSHLRGPGNTIYF	TGTGCCAGCAGCCACCTCAGGGGACCCGGAAACACCATATATTTT
TRBV2	-	TRBD2	TRBJ2-5	CASNRGTSIGETQYF	TGTGCCAGCAACCGAGGGACTAGCATTGGAGAGACCCAGTACTTC
TRBV7-3	-	TRBD2	TRBJ2-5	CASSSTSGETQYF	TGTGCCAGCAGCTCGACTAGCGGGGAGACCCAGTACTTC
TRBV6-5	-	TRBD1	TRBJ1-6	CASSLRAGTVNSPLHF	TGTGCCAGCAGTTTAAGAGCCGGGACAGTGAATTCACCCCTCCACTTT
TRBV5-1	-	-	TRBJ1-2	CASSAGDLNYGYTF	TGTGCCAGCAGCGCAGGAGATCTTAACTATGGCTACACCTTC
TRBV7-3	-	-	TRBJ2-2	CASSPRSTGELFF	TGTGCCAGCAGCCCGAGAAGCACCGGGGAGCTGTTTTTT
TRBV2	-	-	TRBJ2-2	CASRTRVSGELFF	TGTGCCAGCAGAACCAGGGTTTCCGGGGAGCTGTTTTTT
TRBV14	few	-	TRBJ1-1	CASSPRTTMNTEAFF	TGTGCCAGCAGCCCTCGAACGACCATGAACACTGAAGCTTTCTTT
TRBV4-2	-	TRBD2	TRBJ2-2	CASRAGGLNGELFF	TGTGCCAGCCGAGCGGGGGGGCTAAACGGGGAGCTGTTTTTT
TRBV5-1	-	TRBD2	TRBJ2-7	CASSLVSSREIPYEQYF	TGCGCCAGCAGCTTGGTAAGTTCGCGGGAGATACCCTACGAGCAGTACTTC
TRBV18	-	-	TRBJ1-1	CASSNGRRNTEAFF	TGTGCCAGCTCAAATGGGAGGCGTAACACTGAAGCTTTCTTT
TRBV15	-	TRBD1	TRBJ1-2	CATSRGQAGGEGYTF	TGTGCCACCAGCAGGGGACAGGCCGGTGGTGAGGGCTACACCTTC
TRBV5-1	-	TRBD2	TRBJ2-5	CATRLALGETQYF	TGCGCCACCAGACTAGCCCTTGGGGAGACCCAGTACTTC
TRBV2	few	-	TRBJ1-1	CASTTDRNTEAFF	TGTGCCAGCACCACGGACAGGAACACTGAAGCTTTCTTT
TRBV7-2	-	-	TRBJ2-1	CALGGGAYNEQFF	TGTGCCCTCGGAGGGGGGGCCTACAATGAGCAGTTCTTC
TRBV5-1	-	-	TRBJ2-3	CASSLGQELDTQYF	TGCGCCAGCAGCTTGGGACAGGAGCTGGATACGCAGTATTTT
TRBV7-2	-	-	TRBJ2-3	CASSLGHTDTQYF	TGTGCCAGCAGCTTGGGCCATACAGATACGCAGTATTTT
TRBV25-1	-	-	TRBJ1-5	CASSEGPGPNQPQHF	TGTGCCAGCAGTGAAGGCCCGGGACCCAATCAGCCCCAGCATTTT
TRBV27	-	TRBD2	TRBJ2-7	CASSPQLAGFSYEQYF	TGTGCCAGCAGTCCCCAACTAGCGGGGTTCTCCTACGAGCAGTACTTC
TRBV7-2	-	-	TRBJ1-3	CASSPQDVLSGNTIYF	TGTGCCAGCAGCCCCCAGGACGTACTCTCTGGAAACACCATATATTTT
TRBV28	-	-	TRBJ2-5	CASSLGGGKTQYF	TGTGCCAGCAGTTTAGGGGGCGGGAAGACCCAGTACTTC
TRBV10-3	-	-	TRBJ2-1	CAGQEGPSSYNEQFF	TGTGCCGGCCAAGAGGGACCGAGCTCCTACAATGAGCAGTTCTTC
TRBV9	-	TRBD2	TRBJ2-3	CASSASGGRWDTQYF	TGTGCCAGCAGCGCTAGCGGGGGCCGCTGGGATACGCAGTATTTT
TRBV5-5	-	-	TRBJ1-1	CASSFGGLNTEAFF	TGTGCCAGCAGCTTCGGGGGCCTGAACACTGAAGCTTTCTTT
TRBV28	-	TRBD1	TRBJ2-3	CASRFRDRGPDTQYF	TGTGCCAGCCGCTTCCGGGACAGGGGGCCAGATACGCAGTATTTT
TRBV11-2	-	-	TRBJ2-3	CASSALTSSDTQYF	TGTGCCAGCAGCGCCCTAACGTCCTCAGATACGCAGTATTTT
TRBV15	-	TRBD1	TRBJ2-3	CATSITGVSTDTQYF	TGTGCCACCAGCATCACAGGGGTTTCCACAGATACGCAGTATTTT
TRBV6-1	-	-	TRBJ2-2	CASSGRGTNTGELFF	TGTGCCAGCAGCGGACGGGGGACGAACACCGGGGAGCTGTTTTTT
TRBV7-2	-	-	TRBJ2-7	CASSLNGGLSSYEQYF	TGTGCCAGCAGCTTAAATGGTGGGTTGAGCTCCTACGAGCAGTACTTC
TRBV4-1	-	TRBD2	TRBJ2-2	CASSPVFSGSSGGELFF	TGCGCCAGCAGCCCGGTCTTTAGCGGGAGTTCCGGCGGGGAGCTGTTTTTT
TRBV28	-	TRBD1	TRBJ1-2	CASSLGATGAGNYGYTF	TGTGCCAGCAGTTTAGGGGCCACAGGGGCGGGCAACTATGGCTACACCTTC
TRBV25-1	-	TRBD2	TRBJ2-7	CASSERQLAGGYEQYF	TGTGCCAGCAGTGAACGACAACTAGCGGGGGGCTACGAGCAGTACTTC
TRBV5-1	-	-	TRBJ2-5	CASSPSRLETQYF	TGCGCCAGCAGCCCCAGCCGGCTAGAGACCCAGTACTTC
TRBV27	few	TRBD1	TRBJ1-2	CASSPGTGGSYTF	TGTGCCAGCAGTCCAGGGACAGGGGGCAGCTACACCTTC
TRBV4-1	few	TRBD1	TRBJ1-6	CASSTGQVDNSPLHF	TGCGCCAGCAGCACTGGACAGGTGGATAATTCACCCCTCCACTTT
TRBV6-5	-	-	TRBJ1-1	CASSSGAAGLTEAFF	TGTGCAAGCAGTTCCGGGGCGGCCGGGCTCACTGAAGCTTTCTTT